This T cell receptor (beta chain) was sequenced during a study of blood T cell repertoires in COVID-19. About the study: T cells, B-cell-depleted T cells, or PBMCs supplied cDNA or gDNA.

Seattle participants joined during active infection and were tracked over time. Authors' processing steps: Estimation of nucleated cell counts was performed using reference gene primer amplification. Measured with immunoSEQ multiplex PCR; TCRdb has only the in-frame clones, and not every one. D and trimming were read from the DNA, whereas the V and J calls and clone size are those reported in that table. The sample lists 350,000 or so clones; about 89% were seen once. The CDR3 runs to 14 residues. V was shortened by 4 bases and J by 4 bases, with 13 bases between the two germline ends. Looked up from germline, CDR1 is MNHEY and CDR2 is SVGEGT.

V gene TRBV6-2 or TRBV6-3 combines with J gene TRBJ1-1; no firm D call. The clonotype comes from a woman in her twenties or thirties with COVID-19, enrolled during active disease. Sequencing input: peripheral blood. The CDR3 nucleotides read TGTGCCAGCAGTTTTTCGCCGGGAGGCACTGAAGCTTTCTTT. It translates to CASSFSPGGTEAFF.